This TCR beta chain was obtained from a study of T cells in Graves' hyperthyroidism and ophthalmopathy. In the study overall: Pretreatment peripheral blood was obtained at initial diagnosis.

The CDR3 covers 14 residues. The V gene's germline CDR1 is LGHDT and CDR2 YNNKEL (reference sequence). The V and J ends lost 4 bases and 7 bases, in that order; junction bases with no gene match: 4. TCR beta CDR3 sequences were amplified from RNA transcripts. The HTBI primer set drove a first-round RT-PCR of the TCR CDR3. TCRdb re-called the multiplex PCR reads with MiXCR, one entry per CDR3 protein. The sample holds hundreds of thousands of distinct CDR3 sequences, roughly 16% seen once. Exclusions: uncontrolled infection, other autoimmune disease, pregnancy, lactation. Every diagnosis used clinical symptoms, serum thyroxine and TRAb, thyroid ultrasound and orbital computed tomography. The PBMCs were sourced from fresh peripheral blood (approximately 10 ml).

This sequence joins TRBV3-1 and TRBJ1-5, with 10 bases matching TRBD1. This receptor was obtained from a woman aged 40 to 50 with Graves' ophthalmopathy. The source material was blood. The CDR3 region has the DNA TGTGCCAGCAGCCGACAGGGGGCAGGGCAGCCCCAGCATTTT. It yields the protein CASSRQGAGQPQHF.